This TCR beta chain appears in the sequencing data of a study of T cell repertoires in cytomegalovirus infection. Study-wide results and limits: Summed frequency of public TCR beta families distinguished CMV carriers with the relevant HLA.

This clonotype was recorded many times. What it binds is unknown. TCRdb re-called the reads with MiXCR, one entry per CDR3 protein. The profile covers about 360,000 distinct CDR3 sequences, with 15% to 20% appearing a single time and less than 9.5% taken by the ten largest. The TCR was taken from a human donor in good health (CMV status not recorded). Some clones in this sample may be carry-over from other donors' samples. The sequenced material came from PBMCs.

Here the CDR3 reads CASSGAPGSPLHF. DNA of the CDR3: TGTGCCAGCAGCGGGGCCCCTGGGTCACCCCTCCACTTT. The J gene is TRBJ1-6, the V gene TRBV7-8; perhaps TRBD1 as D (5 bases). Trimming pared 5 bases from V and 10 bases from J, leaving 12 bases between. The length of the CDR3 is 13 residues. Germline assignment: CDR1 SGHVS and CDR2 FQNEAQ.